This record looks at one T cell receptor beta chain sequence and its context. This entry belongs to a study of blood T cell repertoires in COVID-19. As for the study in general: In each case, the material was cDNA or gDNA derived from T cells, B-cell-depleted T cells, or PBMCs.

Authors' analysis steps: By means of reference gene primer amplification, nucleated cell counts were estimated. The data were produced by immunoSEQ multiplex PCR, yet TCRdb's version contains in-frame clones alone and is incomplete. The V and J calls and clone size were taken over from that table, and D and trimming were inferred from the DNA. This sample has around 300,000 clones; approximately 83% occur once, and the top ten carry 9.5% to 11%. Trimming shortened V by 8 bases and J by 1 base, and 14 bases separated the two germline ends. Germline CDR1 MNHEY, CDR2 SVGAGI. The CDR3 length is 14 residues.

The TCR originated in an older woman with acute or convalescent COVID-19. This chain uses TRBV6-5 with TRBJ1-1; D not resolved. Sequenced input: peripheral blood. CDR3 protein: CASSFAEANTEAFF. The CDR3 coding sequence is TGTGCCAGCTCCTTCGCGGAGGCGAACACTGAAGCTTTCTTT.